This T cell receptor (beta chain) was observed in a study of long-term antiretroviral therapy in people with HIV. Study-wide findings and caveats: Repertoires from HIV showed CDR3 length ranges narrower than those of controls.

As for this clone: Its specificity is not known.

No donor had fewer than one pre-ART PBMC sample or fewer than two post-ART PBMC samples. V lost 4 bases to trimming and J lost 6 bases; unmatched junction nucleotides: 7. Germline assignment: CDR1 WSHSY and CDR2 SAAADI. The CDR3 is made up of 15 amino acids. A v3.0 immunoSEQ assay was performed at survey level. Assay: immunoSEQ multiplex PCR; the TCRdb copy retains only in-frame clones and omits some. The sample includes about 24,000 clones, about 79% of them seen just once. This receptor was identified in a man in his fifties or sixties with HIV. This chain uses TRBV10-2 with TRBJ1-4, with 8 bases lining up with TRBD1. The starting material was unsorted PBMCs, obtained 3 years after starting antiretroviral therapy. The CDR3 loop is CASSGAQGGDEKLFF. The CDR3 bases are TGCGCCAGCAGTGGGGCACAGGGGGGAGATGAAAAACTGTTTTTT.